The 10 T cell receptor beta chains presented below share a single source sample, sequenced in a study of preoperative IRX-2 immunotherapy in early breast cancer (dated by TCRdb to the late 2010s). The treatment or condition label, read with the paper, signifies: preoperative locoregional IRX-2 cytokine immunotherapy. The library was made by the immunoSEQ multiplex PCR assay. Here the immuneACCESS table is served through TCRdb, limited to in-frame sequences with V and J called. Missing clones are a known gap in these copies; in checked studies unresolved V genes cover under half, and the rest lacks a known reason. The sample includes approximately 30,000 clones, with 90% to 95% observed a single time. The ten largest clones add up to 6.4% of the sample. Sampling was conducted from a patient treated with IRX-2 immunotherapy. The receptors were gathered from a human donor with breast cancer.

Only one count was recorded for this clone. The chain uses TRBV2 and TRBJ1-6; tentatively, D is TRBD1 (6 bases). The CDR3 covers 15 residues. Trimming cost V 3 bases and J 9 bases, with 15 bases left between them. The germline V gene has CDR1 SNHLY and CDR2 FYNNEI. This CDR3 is CASSEKTGLRSPLHF. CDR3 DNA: TGTGCCAGCAGTGAGAAAACAGGGCTGCGTTCACCCCTCCACTTT.

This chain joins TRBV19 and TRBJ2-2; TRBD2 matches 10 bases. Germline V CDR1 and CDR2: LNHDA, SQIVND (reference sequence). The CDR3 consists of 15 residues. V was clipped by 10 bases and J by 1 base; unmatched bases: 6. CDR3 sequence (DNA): TGTGCCACTGTAGCGGGGGGTCTGAACACCGGGGAGCTGTTTTTT. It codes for CATVAGGLNTGELFF.

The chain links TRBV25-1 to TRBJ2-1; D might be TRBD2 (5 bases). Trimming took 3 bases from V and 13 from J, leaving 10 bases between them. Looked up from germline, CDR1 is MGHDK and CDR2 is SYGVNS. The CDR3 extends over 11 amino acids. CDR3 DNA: TGTGCCAGCAGTGACGTCGGGGTACAGTTCTTC. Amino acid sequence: CASSDVGVQFF.

The CDR3 region has the DNA TGTGCCAGCAGTTACGGGGGGAACACCGGGGAGCTGTTTTTT. It codes for CASSYGGNTGELFF. The chain couples TRBV6-5 to TRBJ2-2; perhaps D is TRBD1 or TRBD2 (5 bases each). Trimming left V 2 bases short and J 1 base short, with 5 bases between. The CDR3 extends over 14 amino acids. Germline V gives CDR1 MNHEY, CDR2 SVGAGI.

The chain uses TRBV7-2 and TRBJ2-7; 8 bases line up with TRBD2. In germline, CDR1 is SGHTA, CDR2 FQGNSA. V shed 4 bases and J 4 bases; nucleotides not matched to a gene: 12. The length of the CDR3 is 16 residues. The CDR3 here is CASSSGLVSRKYEQYF. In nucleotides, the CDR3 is TGTGCCAGCAGCTCGGGACTAGTTAGCCGTAAATACGAGCAGTACTTC.

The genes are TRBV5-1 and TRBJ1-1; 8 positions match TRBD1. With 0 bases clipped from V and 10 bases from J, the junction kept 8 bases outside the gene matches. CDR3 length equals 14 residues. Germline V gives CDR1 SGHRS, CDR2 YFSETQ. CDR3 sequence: CASSLELAGGRAFF. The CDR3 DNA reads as TGCGCCAGCAGCTTGGAACTGGCAGGGGGCAGAGCTTTCTTT.

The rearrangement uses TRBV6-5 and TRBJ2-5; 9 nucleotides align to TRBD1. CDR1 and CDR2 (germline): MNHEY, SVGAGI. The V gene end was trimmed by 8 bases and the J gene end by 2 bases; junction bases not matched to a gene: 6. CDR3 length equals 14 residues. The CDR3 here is CASGGQGGQETQYF. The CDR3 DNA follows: TGTGCCAGCGGGGGACAGGGAGGGCAAGAGACCCAGTACTTC.

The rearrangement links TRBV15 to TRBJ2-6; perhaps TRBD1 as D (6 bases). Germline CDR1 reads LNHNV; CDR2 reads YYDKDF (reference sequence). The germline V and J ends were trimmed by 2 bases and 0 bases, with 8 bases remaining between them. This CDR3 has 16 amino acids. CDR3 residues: CATSRSTGSGANVLTF. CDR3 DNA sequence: TGTGCCACCAGCAGATCGACAGGCTCTGGGGCCAACGTCCTGACTTTC.

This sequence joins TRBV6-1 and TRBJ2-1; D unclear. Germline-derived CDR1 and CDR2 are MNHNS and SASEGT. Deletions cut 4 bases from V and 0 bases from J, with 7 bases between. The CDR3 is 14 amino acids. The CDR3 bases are TGTGCCAGCAGTGCCGGAAACTCCTACAATGAGCAGTTCTTC. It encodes CASSAGNSYNEQFF.

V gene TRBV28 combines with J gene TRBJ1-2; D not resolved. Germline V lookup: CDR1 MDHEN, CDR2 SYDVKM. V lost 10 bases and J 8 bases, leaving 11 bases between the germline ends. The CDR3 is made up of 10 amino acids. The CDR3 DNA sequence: TGTGCCACCCTGCGGATGGGCTACACCTTC. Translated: CATLRMGYTF.